This T cell receptor beta chain was identified during a study of blood T cell repertoires in COVID-19. Study-wide background: Acute-phase and convalescent COVID-19 samples originated in the United States, Italy and Spain.

In the original workflow: Reference gene primers were amplified, and this amplification served to estimate nucleated cell counts. The method was immunoSEQ multiplex PCR; TCRdb's version includes in-frame clones alone and lacks a portion of them. V and J calls and clone size are copied from that table; D and trimming were computed from the DNA. This table holds some 240,000 clones, about 81% found once. The origin of this receptor is a man aged 25-45 years with acute COVID-19. Sample: PBMCs or T cells enriched from blood (not recorded which).

CDR3 sequence: CASSDGTGVEKLFF. For the CDR3, the DNA is TGTGCCAGCAGTGATGGGACAGGGGTTGAAAAACTGTTTTTT. The V gene is TRBV2, the J gene TRBJ1-4; 10 bases map to TRBD1. V gave up 3 bases and J gave up 7 bases; unmatched junction bases: 2. CDR1 is SNHLY, CDR2 FYNNEI, per germline. The CDR3 has 14 residues.